This record covers a single T cell receptor beta chain. The data originate from a study of blood T cell repertoires in COVID-19. Study as a whole: Acute and convalescent COVID-19 specimens originated in the United States, Italy and Spain. PBMCs, B-cell-depleted T cells, or T cells provided the cDNA or gDNA that made up the material.

V lost 2 bases and J lost 8, with 21 bases in between. This CDR3 has 16 amino acids. Looked up from germline, CDR1 is MDHEN and CDR2 is SYDVKM. The data were produced by immunoSEQ multiplex PCR, yet TCRdb's version contains in-frame clones alone and is incomplete. The sample includes approximately 140,000 clones, more than 75% seen only once; the top ten take 4% to 4.5%. The rearrangement joins TRBV28 to TRBJ1-2; weak D call: TRBD1 (6 bases). This clonotype originated in a woman aged 40-49 years with acute or convalescent COVID-19. The material sequenced was peripheral blood. The CDR3 DNA sequence: TGTGCCAGCAGTTTACCCGGGGCGGGGGCGGAGGGAGGCTACACCTTC. It encodes CASSLPGAGAEGGYTF.